A single sample gave rise to the 9 T cell receptor beta chains below, sequenced in a study of PD-1 blockade in classical Hodgkin lymphoma (dated by TCRdb to 2020 to 2022). The library was made by the immunoSEQ multiplex PCR assay. The table was pulled from immuneACCESS by TCRdb, which kept in-frame rearrangements only. Such tables lose some clones; where checked, under half of the loss comes from unresolved V genes, and the rest has no known cause. The sample yields 20,000 to 25,000 clones; 60% to 85% were counted once. Clones ranked in the top ten supply approximately 7.7% of the sample. The time point label, as the study defines it: cycle 2 day 1 (C2D1) of nivolumab. Every trial patient had relapsed after autologous stem cell transplantation, and cohorts A, B and C differed in prior brentuximab vedotin exposure. The input for sequencing was peripheral blood mononuclear cells (PBMCs), taken before the second cycle of nivolumab. The receptors come from a human donor with classical Hodgkin lymphoma.

This chain connects TRBV10-3 to TRBJ1-4; weak D call: TRBD1 (6 bases). Germline V gene data show CDR1 as ENHRY and CDR2 as SYGVKD. This CDR3 comprises 13 residues. V lost 6 bases to trimming and J lost 10 bases, with 15 bases between them. CDR3 coding DNA: TGTGCCATCAGGGACAGCGCTTCGGGAAAACTGTTTTTT. As protein: CAIRDSASGKLFF.

The chain combines TRBV5-1 with TRBJ2-3; D is ambiguous. CDR1 is SGHRS and CDR2 is YFSETQ in the germline V gene. The CDR3 runs to 16 residues. V was pared by 1 base and J by 4 bases, with 16 bases between. The CDR3 protein is CASSLTPGRMADTQYF. The CDR3 DNA reads TGCGCCAGCAGCTTGACTCCCGGTAGGATGGCAGATACGCAGTATTTT.

The chain couples TRBV7-3 to TRBJ2-5; D unclear. Trimming left V 1 base short and J 3 bases short, with 9 bases between. The CDR3 extends over 14 amino acids. CDR1 is SGHTA, CDR2 FQGTGA, per germline. DNA for the CDR3: TGTGCCAGCAGCTTAATTCGGGCCGAAGAGACCCAGTACTTC. Translation gives CASSLIRAEETQYF.

This chain uses TRBV18 with TRBJ1-3, with D hard to call. Deletions cut 2 bases from V and 0 bases from J, with 8 bases between. The CDR3 runs to 15 residues. Germline loops: CDR1 KGHSH, CDR2 LQKENI. CDR3 bases: TGTGCCAGCTCACCAGCGGCCGGCTCTGGAAACACCATATATTTT. Its protein is CASSPAAGSGNTIYF.

The J gene is TRBJ1-5, the V gene TRBV19, with a tentative D call TRBD1 (6 bases). The CDR3 length is 14 residues. The germline V and J ends were trimmed by 9 bases and 7 bases, with 19 bases remaining between them. Per germline, CDR1 LNHDA and CDR2 SQIVND (reference sequence). CDR3 residues: CASTTTGGRQPQHF. For the CDR3, the DNA is TGTGCCAGCACCACAACGGGGGGGCGACAGCCCCAGCATTTT.

The sample holds one count of this clone. The rearrangement uses TRBV27 and TRBJ2-3; D gene ambiguous. The length of the CDR3 is 12 residues. Germline-derived CDR1 and CDR2 are MNHEY and SMNVEV (reference sequence). Trimming removed 4 bases from V and 5 bases from J, with 7 bases in between. This CDR3 reads CASSSLVDTQYF. CDR3 bases: TGTGCCAGCAGTTCCCTCGTAGATACGCAGTATTTT.

The CDR3 DNA reads TGTGCCAGCAGCGTTGGCCCGTTTGAGACCCAGTACTTC. Residues: CASSVGPFETQYF. This chain connects TRBV9 to TRBJ2-5, with D unclear. The CDR3 loop spans 13 amino acids. V lost 2 bases to trimming and J lost 5 bases, with 10 bases between them. Germline V gene data show CDR1 as SGDLS and CDR2 as YYNGEE.

The chain couples TRBV10-1 to TRBJ2-2; D unclear. Per germline, CDR1 WNHNN and CDR2 SYGVQD (reference sequence). The CDR3 runs 14 residues. Trimming pared 4 bases from V and 6 bases from J, leaving 12 bases between. Written as DNA, the CDR3 is TGCGCCAGCAGTGGAAGTATTCAGCCCGGGGAGCTGTTTTTT. It codes for CASSGSIQPGELFF.

The J gene is TRBJ2-1, the V gene TRBV9, with TRBD2 identical over 10 bases. V was pared by 1 base and J by 4 bases, with 2 bases of the junction left unmatched. Germline V gene lookup returns CDR1 SGDLS and CDR2 YYNGEE. CDR3 length: 15 residues. CDR3 coding DNA: TGTGCCAGCAGCGTACTAGCGGGGGCTTACAATGAGCAGTTCTTC. Translated: CASSVLAGAYNEQFF. The full variable domain, rest sourced from reference TRBV9 and TRBJ2-1, is DSGVTQTPKHLITATGQRVTLRCSPRSGDLSVYWYQQSLDQGLQFLIQYYNGEERAKGNILERFSAQQFPDLHSELNLSSLELGDSALYFCASSVLAGAYNEQFFGPGTRLTVL.